This T cell receptor beta chain comes out of a study of a mutant IDH1 vaccine in newly diagnosed glioma. The time point: week 47, end of study. Vaccination used 300 ug of mutant IDH1 20-mer peptide per dose, with topical imiquimod. The donors had new WHO grade 3 or 4 astrocytomas; these were IDH1-mutant and ATRX-lost. As concerns this clone: Its cognate antigen is unknown.

V lost 3 bases and J lost 6; bases outside the gene matches: 5. Germline V gene sequence: CDR1 MGHRA, CDR2 YSYEKL. The CDR3 has 14 residues. Here immunoSEQ multiplex PCR was the method, and the copy in TCRdb shows in-frame clones only, minus some. This sample has around 53,000 clones, with around 84% found just once. V is TRBV4-1 and J is TRBJ2-1, with TRBD2 identical over 7 bases. This clonotype originated in a woman aged 25 to 45 with glioma. Some clones in this sample may be carry-over from other donors' samples. This sample comprised PBMCs, obtained from a glioma patient whose treatment included an IDH1 peptide vaccine. The CDR3 bases are TGCGCCAGCAGCCATATAAGACTAGCCAATGAGCAGTTCTTC. This translates into CASSHIRLANEQFF.